This TCR beta chain was obtained from a study of CD8+ T cells in alopecia areata. Study-level information: By percentage of affected scalp area, the severity of treated patients was scored.

Study-wide results and caveats: Persistence in scalp and blood during tofacitinib was observed for many expanded lesional clones. Lesional scalp, notably in alopecia totalis/universalis, had clonality above that of normal scalp.

The treatment: oral pan-JAK inhibitor, 5-10 mg twice daily. Collected material from alopecia areata patients comprised lesional scalp punch biopsies and peripheral blood. In each case, RNA was isolated and then reverse transcribed into cDNA as the sequencing template. The assay was immunoSEQ multiplex PCR, and TCRdb's table has in-frame clones only and misses some. The sample includes roughly 200,000 clones, about two fifths of them seen just once. The length of the CDR3 is 15 residues. Trimming stripped 1 base from V and 0 bases from J, with 7 bases between. Germline lookup yields CDR1 KGHSH and CDR2 LQKENI. Details on this clone: Its antigen remains unknown.

The sample here was CD4+ T cells sorted from blood, taken at roughly week 30, from a patient treated with tofacitinib. This sequence originates from a human donor with alopecia areata. The chain uses TRBV18 and TRBJ1-5; D is ambiguous. Here the CDR3 reads CASSPQGNSNQPQHF. CDR3 bases: TGTGCCAGCTCACCACAGGGAAATAGCAATCAGCCCCAGCATTTT.